The 11 T cell receptor beta chains below all came from one sample that was sequenced in a study of PD-1 and CTLA-4 blockade in melanoma. This table comes from immunoSEQ multiplex PCR, and its TCRdb copy is limited to in-frame clones, with some not included. The sample lists about 32,000 clones; about nine tenths were seen once. Sequenced here: CD8+ T cells from peripheral blood, sampled from a patient given anti-PD-1 treatment. Receptor source: a human donor with melanoma.

The rearrangement links TRBV6-2 or TRBV6-3 to TRBJ1-5; D unclear. Germline V CDR1 and CDR2: MNHEY, SVGEGT. V lost 3 bases to trimming and J lost 0 bases, with 9 bases between them. The CDR3 extends over 15 amino acids. The DNA of the CDR3 is TGTGCCAGCAGTTATTCGTTAAATAGCAATCAGCCCCAGCATTTT. Amino acid sequence: CASSYSLNSNQPQHF.

The rearrangement uses TRBV2 and TRBJ2-1; the D is unclear. Trimming stripped 1 base from V and 7 bases from J, with 8 bases between. CDR3 length: 13 residues. In germline, CDR1 is SNHLY, CDR2 FYNNEI. CDR3 nucleotides: TGTGCCAGCAGTGAAGTGTACGGTAATGAGCAGTTCTTC. Protein product: CASSEVYGNEQFF.

The chain recombines TRBV7-6 with TRBJ2-2, with D possibly being TRBD1 (6 bases). CDR1 and CDR2 (germline): SGHVS, FNYEAQ. This CDR3 contains 14 residues. V was shortened by 6 bases and J by 7 bases, with 15 bases between the two germline ends. The CDR3 here is CASSPTGIDGELFF. In DNA form, the CDR3 reads TGTGCCAGCAGTCCTACAGGGATCGACGGGGAGCTGTTTTTT.

The chain combines TRBV11-2 with TRBJ2-7, with D hard to call. CDR3 length: 14 residues. Germline loops: CDR1 SGHAT, CDR2 FQNNGV. Trimming pared 5 bases from V and 0 bases from J, leaving 11 bases between. The CDR3 spells CASSRHGDSYEQYF. The CDR3 coding sequence is TGTGCCAGCAGCCGCCACGGCGACTCCTACGAGCAGTACTTC.

CDR3 region: CASSLDRGNEQFF. The CDR3 DNA sequence: TGTGCCAGCAGCTTAGACAGGGGTAATGAGCAGTTCTTC. The chain combines TRBV13 with TRBJ2-1, with 7 bases that match TRBD1. This CDR3 has 13 residues. The V gene end was trimmed by 1 base and the J gene end by 7 bases; junction bases not matched to a gene: 1. CDR1 and CDR2 (germline): PRHDT, FYEKMQ (reference sequence). The complete variable domain, with remaining parts taken from reference TRBV13 and TRBJ2-1, reads AAGVIQSPRHLIKEKRETATLKCYPIPRHDTVYWYQQGPGQDPQFLISFYEKMQSDKGSIPDRFSAQQFSDYHSELNMSSLELGDSALYFCASSLDRGNEQFFGPGTRLTVL.

The chain is built from TRBV27 and TRBJ1-1; D not certain. This CDR3 has 16 amino acids. Looked up from germline, CDR1 is MNHEY and CDR2 is SMNVEV (reference sequence). V lost 3 bases and J 0 bases, leaving 14 bases between the germline ends. The CDR3 nucleotides read TGTGCCAGCAGTTTCGCCCTGGGGAATGTGAACACTGAAGCTTTCTTT. The encoded protein is CASSFALGNVNTEAFF.

The rearrangement joins TRBV30 to TRBJ1-4; 9 nucleotides match TRBD1. CDR1 is GTSNPN, CDR2 SVGIG, per germline (reference sequence). After removal of 8 bases from V and 6 bases from J, the junction contained 16 bases not matched to a gene. The CDR3 extends over 16 amino acids. The CDR3 region has the DNA TGTGCCACCGACCGGGACAGGGTCGAATTGGATGAAAAACTGTTTTTT. It yields the protein CATDRDRVELDEKLFF.

The rearrangement uses TRBV7-9 and TRBJ2-7, with D possibly TRBD2 on 5 matching bases. The V and J ends lost 5 bases and 0 bases respectively, with 14 bases between them. This CDR3 has 15 residues. CDR1 is SEHNR, CDR2 FQNEAQ, per germline (reference sequence). The CDR3 is CASSPTGGPSYEQYF. The CDR3 nucleotides read TGTGCCAGCAGCCCGACGGGCGGGCCCTCCTACGAGCAGTACTTC.

V gene TRBV27 combines with J gene TRBJ2-7; D is unclear. Germline values: CDR1 MNHEY, CDR2 SMNVEV (reference sequence). V lost 3 bases and J lost 2, with 8 bases in between. The CDR3 consists of 13 residues. CDR3 coding DNA: TGTGCCAGCAGTTTCGGGCGGACCTACGAGCAGTACTTC. This gives the protein CASSFGRTYEQYF.

The genes are TRBV11-2 and TRBJ2-1; D gene unclear. CDR1 is SGHAT and CDR2 is FQNNGV in the germline V gene. The CDR3 is 13 amino acids. V was cut by 0 bases and J by 5 bases, with 5 bases left in between. CDR3 sequence: CASSLEAHNEQFF. In nucleotides, the CDR3 is TGTGCCAGCAGCTTAGAGGCCCACAATGAGCAGTTCTTC.

This chain connects TRBV28 to TRBJ2-7; 7 nucleotides line up with TRBD1. The CDR3 totals 15 residues. Per germline, CDR1 MDHEN and CDR2 SYDVKM. V trimming: 2 bases; J trimming: 5 bases; junction bases outside the gene matches: 9. The CDR3, as DNA: TGTGCCAGCAGTTTACCACGACAGGGTTTGGACGAGCAGTACTTC. Translating gives CASSLPRQGLDEQYF. Drawing the rest from reference TRBV28 and TRBJ2-7, the complete variable domain is DVKVTQSSRYLVKRTGEKVFLECVQDMDHENMFWYRQDPGLGLRLIYFSYDVKMKEKGDIPEGYSVSREKKERFSLILESASTNQTSMYLCASSLPRQGLDEQYFGPGTRLTVT.